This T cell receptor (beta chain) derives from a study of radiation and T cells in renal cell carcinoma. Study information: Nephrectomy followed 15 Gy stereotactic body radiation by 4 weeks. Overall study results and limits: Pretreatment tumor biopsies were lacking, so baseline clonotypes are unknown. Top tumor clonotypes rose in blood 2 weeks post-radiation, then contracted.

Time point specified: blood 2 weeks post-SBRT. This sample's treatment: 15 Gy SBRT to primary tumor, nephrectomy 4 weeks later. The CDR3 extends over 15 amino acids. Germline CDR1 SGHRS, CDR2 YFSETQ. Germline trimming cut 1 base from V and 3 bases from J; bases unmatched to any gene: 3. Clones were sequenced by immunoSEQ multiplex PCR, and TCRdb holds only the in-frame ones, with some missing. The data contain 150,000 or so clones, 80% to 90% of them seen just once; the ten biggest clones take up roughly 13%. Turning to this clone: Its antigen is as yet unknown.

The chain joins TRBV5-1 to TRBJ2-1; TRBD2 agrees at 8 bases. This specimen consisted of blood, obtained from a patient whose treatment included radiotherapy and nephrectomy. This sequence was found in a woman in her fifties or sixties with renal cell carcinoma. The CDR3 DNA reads TGCGCCAGCAGCTTGCAAGCGGGAGTCTACAATGAGCAGTTCTTC. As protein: CASSLQAGVYNEQFF. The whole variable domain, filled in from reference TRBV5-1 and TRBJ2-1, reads KAGVTQTPRYLIKTRGQQVTLSCSPISGHRSVSWYQQTPGQGLQFLFEYFSETQRNKGNFPGRFSGRQFSNSRSEMNVSTLELGDSALYLCASSLQAGVYNEQFFGPGTRLTVL.